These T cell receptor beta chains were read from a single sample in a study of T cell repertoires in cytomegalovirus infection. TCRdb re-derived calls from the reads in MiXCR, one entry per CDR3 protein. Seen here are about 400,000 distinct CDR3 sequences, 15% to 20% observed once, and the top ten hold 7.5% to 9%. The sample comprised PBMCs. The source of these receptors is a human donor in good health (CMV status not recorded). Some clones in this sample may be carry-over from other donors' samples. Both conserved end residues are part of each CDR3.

CASQGRDQTYEQYF,TRBJ2-7,TRBV2
CASSYPSGSYEQYF,TRBJ2-7,TRBV6-2/TRBV6-3
CASSLWPTGELFF,TRBJ2-2,TRBV4-1
CASSLVGQANYGYTF,TRBJ1-2,TRBV7-4
CASSHPGPSYEQYF,TRBJ2-7,TRBV7-8
CASRGGGSGNTIYF,TRBJ1-3,TRBV2
CASSSPNQPQHF,TRBJ1-5,TRBV7-8
CASSAGLARTDTQYF,TRBJ2-3,TRBV7-9
CASSYRAGNQPQHF,TRBJ1-5,TRBV27
CASRGLAGAYNEQFF,TRBJ2-1,TRBV19
CASSLASMGAQFF,TRBJ2-1,TRBV7-2
CASSLRLSLQISYEQYF,TRBJ2-7,TRBV28
CASSQDGHNEQFF,TRBJ2-1,TRBV2
CASSLQDTVPQHF,TRBJ1-5,TRBV7-2
CASSERGGTQYF,TRBJ2-5,TRBV2
CASSPRPGEKTLF,TRBJ1-4,TRBV7-4
CATSRYGNYGYTF,TRBJ1-2,TRBV15
CASMRTGNNYGYTF,TRBJ1-2,TRBV25-1
CATRAGGGAPHTDTQYF,TRBJ2-3,TRBV6-1
CASSESTANYGYTF,TRBJ1-2,TRBV6-1
CASSLRSSMSGDRSYEQFF,TRBJ2-1,TRBV7-6
CASSTLSRDTQYF,TRBJ2-3,TRBV7-8
CASNAGGGTGELFF,TRBJ2-2,TRBV3-1
CASSTTTTGAKNIQYF,TRBJ2-4,TRBV7-6
CASSQEPTLSSPLHF,TRBJ1-6,TRBV4-1
CASSSRLGGEQFF,TRBJ2-1,TRBV11-2
CSVDGGGLQETQYF,TRBJ2-5,TRBV29-1
CSARVPGSNEKLFF,TRBJ1-4,TRBV20-1
CASSVPDGQETQYF,TRBJ2-5,TRBV5-4
CSASPQGARNTIYF,TRBJ1-3,TRBV20-1
CASSQRTSWSRLDGYTF,TRBJ1-2,TRBV6-2/TRBV6-3
CASSLSRGQLSGNTIYF,TRBJ1-3,TRBV7-8
CASSQPGQGNTEAFF,TRBJ1-1,TRBV4-2
CASNLGANQPQHF,TRBJ1-5,TRBV7-2
CASSLVAGNEQFF,TRBJ2-1,TRBV12-3/TRBV12-4
CASSLVGTPNYEQYF,TRBJ2-7,TRBV7-2